This T cell receptor beta chain was sequenced in a study of cytomegalovirus exposure and HLA in healthy donors. Study-level information: Early release data held tens of millions of unique TCRs from HLA-typed donors.

Both 60 Vbeta primers and 13 Jbeta primers went into the PCR. Authors' analysis steps: As a later analysis found, there were about 80 million unique TCR beta chains, of which roughly 11 million were shared. TCRdb's copy holds only in-frame clones and misses some; the assay was immunoSEQ multiplex PCR. V and J calls and clone size are as listed in that table; D and trimming were resolved from the DNA. The table lists 200,000 to 250,000 clones, about 89% of them singletons, with approximately 1% in the top ten. Donors in the study were healthy people who gave bone marrow. Donors sampled were nominally healthy, though unrecorded immune exposures were likely. The length of the CDR3 is 14 residues. Germline CDR1 reads LNHDA; CDR2 reads SQIVND (reference sequence). The junction had 7 bases not matched to a gene; V was cut back by 5 bases and J by 6 bases.

The V and J genes are TRBV19 and TRBJ2-1, with 7 bases fitting TRBD2. The sequence was collected from a woman younger than 35 in good health and CMV-seronegative. Sample: PBMCs. CDR3 in DNA: TGTGCCAGTAGTCGACTAGGGGAGGGCAATGAGCAGTTCTTC. Translating it yields CASSRLGEGNEQFF. Based on the CDR3 plus reference TRBV19 and TRBJ2-1, the full variable domain is DGGITQSPKYLFRKEGQNVTLSCEQNLNHDAMYWYRQDPGQGLRLIYYSQIVNDFQKGDIAEGYSVSREKKESFPLTVTSAQKNPTAFYLCASSRLGEGNEQFFGPGTRLTVL.